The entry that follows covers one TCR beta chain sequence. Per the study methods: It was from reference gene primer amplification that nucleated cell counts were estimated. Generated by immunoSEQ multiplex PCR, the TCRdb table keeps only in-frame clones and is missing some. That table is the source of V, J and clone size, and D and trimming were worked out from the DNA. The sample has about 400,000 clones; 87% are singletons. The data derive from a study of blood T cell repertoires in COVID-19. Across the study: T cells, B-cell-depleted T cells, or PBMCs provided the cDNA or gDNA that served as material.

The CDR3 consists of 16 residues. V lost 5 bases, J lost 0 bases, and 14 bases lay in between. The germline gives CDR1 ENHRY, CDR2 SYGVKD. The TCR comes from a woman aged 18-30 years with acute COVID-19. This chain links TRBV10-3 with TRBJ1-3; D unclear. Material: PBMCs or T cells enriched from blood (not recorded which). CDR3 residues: CAISPLGLLSGNTIYF. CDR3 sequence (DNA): TGTGCCATCAGTCCCCTCGGTCTCCTCTCTGGAAACACCATATATTTT.